These T cell receptor beta chains were read from a single sample in a study of T cells in Graves' hyperthyroidism and ophthalmopathy. TCRdb re-analysed the multiplex PCR reads in MiXCR, keeping a single row per CDR3 protein. Found here are more than 550,000 distinct CDR3 sequences, 15% to 20% of them singletons; the top ten hold 15% to 18%. The sequenced sample consisted of blood. The source is a man between 50 and 59 years old with Graves' hyperthyroidism. Each CDR3 is given with its conserved first and last residue. The order of the fields is V gene, D gene, clone size, J gene, CDR3 DNA, CDR3 protein. The D gene is left open where the match is weak. Clone size, where shown, is once, few, many, or a class for clones that have expanded.

>TRBV5-6|-|-|TRBJ2-3
TGTGCCAGCAGCCTACAGGGTTCTGCGGAGAGGGTAGATACGCAGTATTTT
CASSLQGSAERVDTQYF
>TRBV19|-|few|TRBJ2-1
TGTGCCAGCCTATTAGGGTATGAGCAGTTCTTC
CASLLGYEQFF
>TRBV7-3|-|many|TRBJ2-3
TGTGCCAGCAGCTCGGTCGGGGATACGCAGTATTTT
CASSSVGDTQYF
>TRBV5-1|TRBD1|-|TRBJ2-5
TGCGCCAGCAGCTTGTCGCAGGGGGCAGAGACCCAGTACTTC
CASSLSQGAETQYF
>TRBV7-9|TRBD1|once|TRBJ1-1
TGTGCCAGCAGCTTAGTAACCAGGGGGGTAGCGAGTGAAGCTTTCTTT
CASSLVTRGVASEAFF
>TRBV27|-|-|TRBJ2-2
TGTGCCAGCAGTTCTCTCGGGCATTCCACCGGGGAGCTGTTTTTT
CASSSLGHSTGELFF
>TRBV11-2|TRBD2|-|TRBJ2-5
TGTGCCAGCAGCTCCAGGGGGGTAGCGGGAGTTGAGACCCAGTACTTC
CASSSRGVAGVETQYF
>TRBV27|TRBD2|few|TRBJ2-7
TGTGCCAGCAGCTGGACTAGCGGGAGCTTTAGCGAGCAGTACTTC
CASSWTSGSFSEQYF
>TRBV20-1|-|-|TRBJ2-1
TGCAGTGTAGGCGGCCACTCCTACAATGAGCAGTTCTTC
CSVGGHSYNEQFF
>TRBV30|-|few|TRBJ2-3
TGTGCCTGGAGGGGGGGCCACCCCACAGATACGCAGTATTTT
CAWRGGHPTDTQYF
>TRBV2|-|-|TRBJ1-2
TGTGCCAGCAGCCAAGAGACAGGCAGACTTGCCTATGGCTACACCTTC
CASSQETGRLAYGYTF
>TRBV3-1|-|many|TRBJ2-3
TGTGCCAGCAGCTTTAACAGGCGTTCAGATACGCAGTATTTT
CASSFNRRSDTQYF
>TRBV15|-|-|TRBJ1-2
TGTGCCACCAGCATGAGGGGTCCGAACTATGGCTACACCTTC
CATSMRGPNYGYTF
>TRBV2|-|many|TRBJ1-5
TGTGCCAGCAGTGAAGGCAGGAGGAGCAATCAGCCCCAGCATTTT
CASSEGRRSNQPQHF
>TRBV7-2|TRBD2|few|TRBJ2-7
TGTGCCAGCAGCCGACTAGCGGGAGCAAGTTCCGAGCAGTACTTC
CASSRLAGASSEQYF
>TRBV27|TRBD2|many|TRBJ2-1
TGTGCCAGCAGTCGCCCCGGGACTAGCGGAGACAATGAGCAGTTCTTC
CASSRPGTSGDNEQFF
>TRBV29-1|TRBD2|many|TRBJ2-1
TGCAGCGGTGAAGGAAGCGGGAGGGCCGAGAGGTCCTACAATGAGCAGTTCTTC
CSGEGSGRAERSYNEQFF
>TRBV7-2|-|many|TRBJ2-2
TGTGCCAGCAGCACGGACCTGAACACCGGGGAGCTGTTTTTT
CASSTDLNTGELFF
>TRBV4-1|TRBD1|-|TRBJ1-2
TGCGCCAGCAGCCAGCCCCGGGACAGGAACTATGGCTACACCTTC
CASSQPRDRNYGYTF
>TRBV5-1|-|-|TRBJ2-3
TGCGCCAGCATAGGAAGGAGTCAGGGTTTTACAGATACGCAGTATTTT
CASIGRSQGFTDTQYF
>TRBV6-6|-|few|TRBJ1-5
TGTGCCAGCAGTTACAGAGGAGGGTATCAGCCCCAGCATTTT
CASSYRGGYQPQHF
>TRBV27|-|many|TRBJ1-2
TGTGCCAGCAGTCCAAACGGAGAACCTTATGGCTACACCTTC
CASSPNGEPYGYTF
>TRBV5-1|-|-|TRBJ2-2
TGCGCCAGCAGCTTGAATGGGAACACCGGGGAGCTGTTTTTT
CASSLNGNTGELFF
>TRBV28|-|-|TRBJ2-7
TGTGCCAGCAGCCCGCTAACCCTTGGCCCCTACGAGCAGTACTTC
CASSPLTLGPYEQYF
>TRBV28|TRBD1|-|TRBJ1-2
TGTGCCAGCACCCTACAGGGGAGCTATGGCTACACCTTC
CASTLQGSYGYTF
>TRBV19|-|-|TRBJ1-4
TGTGCCAGTAGTAGGACTCGAGAGGCCGAAAAACTGTTTTTT
CASSRTREAEKLFF
>TRBV20-1|-|-|TRBJ2-7
TGCAGTGCGAGAGGACTACCCGGAGGGGGGGAGCAGTACTTC
CSARGLPGGGEQYF
>TRBV9|-|-|TRBJ2-6
TGTGCCAGCAGTCACGGAAGAACAGGTGACTCTGGGGCCAACGTCCTGACTTTC
CASSHGRTGDSGANVLTF
>TRBV12-3/TRBV12-4|-|many|TRBJ2-2
TGTGCCAGCAGTTTAGCTACCCGAGGCACCGGGGAGCTGTTTTTT
CASSLATRGTGELFF
>TRBV20-1|-|few|TRBJ2-7
TGCAGTGCTAGAGATCTGGGGCCCTACGAGCAGTACTTC
CSARDLGPYEQYF
>TRBV15|TRBD1|few|TRBJ1-6
TGTGCCACCAGCAGGACAGGGAATAATTCACCCCTCCACTTT
CATSRTGNNSPLHF
>TRBV7-9|-|few|TRBJ1-1
TGTGCCAGCAGCGTGCGAAGGGGGACCACTGAAGCTTTCTTT
CASSVRRGTTEAFF
>TRBV7-3|TRBD1|many|TRBJ2-7
TGTGCCAGCAGCCCAACACCGGGACAGGGGGTCTACGAGCAGTACTTC
CASSPTPGQGVYEQYF
>TRBV4-1|-|few|TRBJ2-1
TGCGCCAGCAGCCAAGTAGAGAGGACTGAGCAGTTCTTC
CASSQVERTEQFF
>TRBV6-2/TRBV6-3|-|many|TRBJ2-5
TGTGCCAGCAGCCACGGGCAGGGAGGGACCCAGTACTTC
CASSHGQGGTQYF
>TRBV28|-|many|TRBJ1-6
TGTGCCAGCGCTTCAGAATATAATTCACCCCTCCACTTT
CASASEYNSPLHF
>TRBV7-8|-|-|TRBJ2-2
TGTGCCAGCATCCTGACCAGGACCGCGAACACCGGGGAGCTGTTTTTT
CASILTRTANTGELFF
>TRBV20-1|-|many|TRBJ1-1
TGCAGTGCCTCGACACCGCGCGCTGTTTTGAACACTGAAGCTTTCTTT
CSASTPRAVLNTEAFF
>TRBV27|-|-|TRBJ1-1
TGTGCCAGCAGTCCGCAGGGTCGTATCGCTGAAGCTTTCTTT
CASSPQGRIAEAFF
>TRBV2|TRBD1|-|TRBJ1-1
TGTGCCAGCAGGGGAGGACAGGTTTATTCCGTGAACACTGAAGCTTTCTTT
CASRGGQVYSVNTEAFF
>TRBV9|TRBD1|few|TRBJ2-1
TGTGTCAGCAGCGTAGCAGGGGGCCACAATGAGCAGTTCTTC
CVSSVAGGHNEQFF
>TRBV3-1|-|many|TRBJ1-1
TGTGCCAGCAGCCTTTACGCCACTGAAGCTTTCTTT
CASSLYATEAFF
>TRBV6-1|TRBD1|-|TRBJ2-2
TGTGCCAGCAGCTCCGGGACAGCGAATACGAACACCGGGGAGCTGTTTTTT
CASSSGTANTNTGELFF
>TRBV2|-|many|TRBJ1-2
TGTGCCAGCACGGGAATGCAGGGCTATGGCTACACCTTC
CASTGMQGYGYTF
>TRBV29-1|TRBD1|few|TRBJ1-2
TGCAGCGTTCCCCTACAGGGGGCAGAGGGCTACACCTTC
CSVPLQGAEGYTF